This TCR beta chain is from a study of cytomegalovirus exposure and HLA in healthy donors. The study ran its PCR with 60 Vbeta and 13 Jbeta primers. Profiled with immunoSEQ multiplex PCR; TCRdb holds only in-frame clones, not every one. Of about 150,000 clones listed, 77% are singletons. What was sequenced was PBMCs. The sequence came from a male donor in good health and CMV-seronegative.

CDR3 sequence: CASSDPIAANEKLFF. The CDR3, as DNA: TGTGCCAGCAGTGACCCCATCGCGGCTAATGAAAAACTGTTTTTT. The chain couples TRBV25-1 to TRBJ1-4; D uncertain. Germline V gives CDR1 MGHDK, CDR2 SYGVNS. The germline V and J ends were trimmed by 3 bases and 3 bases, with 11 bases remaining between them. The CDR3 spans 15 residues.